This T cell receptor beta chain was retrieved from a study of T cells in Graves' hyperthyroidism and ophthalmopathy. Whole-study findings and limits: Ophthalmopathy was separated from stable hyperthyroidism by a 13 V-J model.

To note about this clonotype: What it binds is unknown.

The V gene end was trimmed by 4 bases and the J gene end by 3 bases; junction bases not matched to a gene: 15. This CDR3 comprises 17 residues. Germline loops: CDR1 MGHRA, CDR2 YSYEKL. RNA transcripts were the template for amplifying TCR beta CDR3 regions. A first-round RT-PCR of the TCR CDR3 used the HTBI primer set. TCRdb reprocessed the multiplex PCR reads via MiXCR and lists one record per CDR3 protein. This sample has roughly 130,000 distinct CDR3 sequences; approximately 20% occur once, and the top ten carry about 67%. Sequences were obtained from blood. The chain combines TRBV4-1 with TRBJ2-7; 7 bases map to TRBD1. This clonotype was obtained from a woman aged 45 to 65 with Graves' hyperthyroidism that later progressed to Graves' ophthalmopathy. CDR3 DNA: TGCGCCAGCAGCCCCACCACCCAGACAGGGTTAAACTACGAGCAGTACTTC. Residues: CASSPTTQTGLNYEQYF.